These T cell receptor beta chains were read from a single sample in a study of cytomegalovirus exposure and HLA in healthy donors. TCRdb's table, derived via immunoSEQ multiplex PCR, lists solely in-frame clones and lacks some. The sample has roughly 160,000 clones, roughly 80% seen once. Sequencing was performed on PBMCs. These TCRs come from a man between 25 and 39 years old in good health and CMV-seronegative. Both conserved end residues are part of each CDR3. D genes are given only for firm matches. Size is omitted from some rows. Given values are once, few, many or a class for expanded clones.

TRBV7-2	TRBJ2-7	TRBD2	.	TGTGCCAGCAGCCCAGCGGGACTAGGAGGTTACGAGCAGTACTTC	CASSPAGLGGYEQYF
TRBV7-7	TRBJ2-5	TRBD1	.	TGTGCTAGCAGCCAGACAGGGGGCCGGGAGACCCAGTACTTC	CASSQTGGRETQYF
TRBV7-9	TRBJ2-7	TRBD1	.	TGTGCCAGCAGTTGGAACAGGGGTTTTGACTACGAGCAGTACTTC	CASSWNRGFDYEQYF
TRBV5-4	TRBJ2-1	TRBD2	.	TGTGCCAGCAGCCTAACTAGCGTCACCTACAATGAGCAGTTCTTC	CASSLTSVTYNEQFF
TRBV15	TRBJ1-4	.	.	TGTGCCACCAGCAGATCACAGAGAATAAATGAAAAACTGTTTTTT	CATSRSQRINEKLFF
TRBV7-2	TRBJ2-7	.	.	TGTGCCAGCAGCTCACCCGACAGGTTTATCTACGAGCAGTACTTC	CASSSPDRFIYEQYF
TRBV7-6	TRBJ2-5	.	.	TGTGCCAGCAAGGTGCCCGGGGAGACCCAGTACTTC	CASKVPGETQYF
TRBV7-6	TRBJ2-3	.	.	TGTGCCAGCAGCCTTATCCTCGCAGATACGCAGTATTTT	CASSLILADTQYF
TRBV27	TRBJ2-2	.	once	TGTGCCAGCAGTTTTTACGGGAACCCGAACACCGGGGAGCTGTTTTTT	CASSFYGNPNTGELFF
TRBV7-8	TRBJ1-2	.	many	TGTGCCAGCAGCTTACAGGGTATCTATGGCTACACCTTC	CASSLQGIYGYTF
TRBV6-1	TRBJ2-1	.	.	TGTGCCAGCAGTGACACGAGACAGATCGTATCCTACAATGAGCAGTTCTTC	CASSDTRQIVSYNEQFF
TRBV10-3	TRBJ1-5	.	.	TGTGCCATCAGTGAGTTGGCAACCCAGCCCCAGCATTTT	CAISELATQPQHF
TRBV7-8	TRBJ2-7	TRBD2	.	TGTGCCAGCAGCAAACTAGCGATTAGCTCCTACGAGCAGTACTTC	CASSKLAISSYEQYF
TRBV9	TRBJ2-1	.	.	TGTGCCAGCAGCGTCCGGAGAGACAATGAGCAGTTCTTC	CASSVRRDNEQFF
TRBV18	TRBJ2-3	.	once	TGTGCCAGCTCACCCCCGTCAGGCACAGATACGCAGTATTTT	CASSPPSGTDTQYF
TRBV30	TRBJ2-2	.	.	TGTGCCTGGAGTGTGGCTCATACAGCCGGGGAGCTGTTTTTT	CAWSVAHTAGELFF
TRBV5-1	TRBJ1-5	.	few	TGCGCCAGCAGCTTGGCAGGGGGCAATCAGCCCCAGCATTTT	CASSLAGGNQPQHF
TRBV4-1	TRBJ1-3	TRBD1	.	TGCGCCAGCAGCCAAGAGACAGGGGCCTTAATGAACACCATATATTTT	CASSQETGALMNTIYF
TRBV19	TRBJ2-1	.	.	TGTGCCAGTAGTATAGGGGCGGAGGGATACAATGAGCAGTTCTTC	CASSIGAEGYNEQFF
TRBV7-6	TRBJ2-1	.	.	TGTGCCAGCAGCTTATTGGGGGGCCCGACAGGGCCCAATGAGCAGTTCTTC	CASSLLGGPTGPNEQFF
TRBV6-1	TRBJ2-1	TRBD2	.	TGTGCCAGCAGTGAGACGCGGAGGCGGGGGGGCTACAATGAGCAGTTCTTC	CASSETRRRGGYNEQFF
TRBV4-3	TRBJ2-1	TRBD1	.	TGCGCCAGCAGCCAGGACAGGGGGAGCTACAATGAGCAGTTCTTC	CASSQDRGSYNEQFF
TRBV7-2	TRBJ2-7	.	.	TGTGCCAGCAGCTTGGTTGGTAGCTCCTACGAGCAGTACTTC	CASSLVGSSYEQYF
TRBV9	TRBJ1-4	.	.	TGTGCCAGCAGCGTGCTTCAGGGGTTCGGAGAAAAACTGTTTTTT	CASSVLQGFGEKLFF
TRBV25-1	TRBJ2-5	.	few	TGTGCCAGCAGTGAAAGCAGGGCCCAGTACTTC	CASSESRAQYF
TRBV18	TRBJ2-2	.	.	TGTGCCAGCTCACCTTTAGACACGGCCGGGGAGCTGTTTTTT	CASSPLDTAGELFF
TRBV5-1	TRBJ1-1	TRBD1	.	TGCGCCAGCAGCTCTATACAGGGGGTTGCTTCTGAAGCTTTCTTT	CASSSIQGVASEAFF
TRBV7-9	TRBJ2-5	TRBD2	.	TGTGCCAGCAGCTTTTCAGGACTAGCGGGAGCTGGGGAGACCCAGTACTTC	CASSFSGLAGAGETQYF
TRBV5-1	TRBJ2-5	.	.	TGCGCCAGCAGCTTGGGCGCGACAAATCAAGAGACCCAGTACTTC	CASSLGATNQETQYF
TRBV5-6	TRBJ2-7	TRBD2	.	TGTGCCAGCAGCTTGGCAGCGGGGCACAGCTCCTACGAGCAGTACTTC	CASSLAAGHSSYEQYF
TRBV5-6	TRBJ2-1	TRBD2	.	TGTGCCAGCAGCTTCGGACTAGCGGATTCCAATGAGCAGTTCTTC	CASSFGLADSNEQFF
TRBV10-3	TRBJ2-7	.	.	TGTGCCATCAGTGATGCAGGGAACTACGAGCAGTACTTC	CAISDAGNYEQYF
TRBV6-5	TRBJ2-7	.	few	TGTGCCAGCTCCGTATGGGCTTTGGGCGAGCAGTACTTC	CASSVWALGEQYF
TRBV19	TRBJ2-5	.	.	TGTGCCAGTAGCCTCTCGCGGCCTCAAGAGACCCAGTACTTC	CASSLSRPQETQYF
TRBV5-1	TRBJ2-5	.	once	TGCGCCAGCAGCCTGGACTCGATCCAAGAGACCCAGTACTTC	CASSLDSIQETQYF
TRBV5-1	TRBJ1-2	.	.	TGCGCCAGCAGCTTTTCACCCCTGTCGGTAACAGGGTCTAGTTATGGCTACACCTTC	CASSFSPLSVTGSSYGYTF
TRBV15	TRBJ1-2	TRBD1	few	TGTGCCAGTTCAGGGGGCCCAAACTATGGCTACACCTTC	CASSGGPNYGYTF
TRBV27	TRBJ2-5	.	.	TGTGCCAGCAGTTCCCACCGCGGGTCCCAAGAGACCCAGTACTTC	CASSSHRGSQETQYF
TRBV5-6	TRBJ2-7	.	.	TGTGCCAGCAGCTTGGGGGTAGCCCTTCCCTACGAGCAGTACTTC	CASSLGVALPYEQYF
TRBV7-2	TRBJ1-5	TRBD1	.	TGTGCCAGCAGCCCCGGGACAGGTACCAATCAGCCCCAGCATTTT	CASSPGTGTNQPQHF
TRBV5-6	TRBJ2-1	TRBD1	.	TGTGCCAGCAGTTCCGGGACAGGGTTCTACAATGAGCAGTTCTTC	CASSSGTGFYNEQFF
TRBV9	TRBJ2-1	TRBD2	.	TGTGCCAGCAGCGTAGTGGCTAGCGGGAGGAATGAGCAGTTCTTC	CASSVVASGRNEQFF
TRBV28	TRBJ2-7	TRBD2	.	TGTGCCAGCAGTTTATTTGCGAGAGCGGGGGGGACCTACGAGCAGTACTTC	CASSLFARAGGTYEQYF
TRBV5-6	TRBJ1-4	TRBD1	.	TGTGCCAGCAGGGCCACGGGACAGAGTAATGAAAAACTGTTTTTT	CASRATGQSNEKLFF
TRBV14	TRBJ1-1	TRBD1	few	TGTGCCAGCTCTGAGCTGACAGGGTGGAACACTGAAGCTTTCTTT	CASSELTGWNTEAFF
TRBV19	TRBJ2-3	.	.	TGTGCCAGTAGTGTAGGGGCCTTCACAGATACGCAGTATTTT	CASSVGAFTDTQYF
TRBV7-6	TRBJ1-1	TRBD1	once	TGTGCCAGCAGCTGGGGACAGGACACTGAAGCTTTCTTT	CASSWGQDTEAFF
TRBV5-1	TRBJ1-2	TRBD1	.	TGCGCCAGCAGCTCGGACAGGGGAGCATCTGGCTACACCTTC	CASSSDRGASGYTF
TRBV19	TRBJ2-7	TRBD1	once	TGTGCCAGTAGTAAGCTCGGGACAGGGGTGTGGTACTTC	CASSKLGTGVWYF
TRBV30	TRBJ2-1	.	.	TGTGCCTTAGGGGGGGGGAGTGAGCTTTACAATGAGCAGTTCTTC	CALGGGSELYNEQFF
TRBV7-9	TRBJ2-1	TRBD2	.	TGTGCCAGCAGCTTAGGACTAGCCCCCAATGAGCAGTTCTTC	CASSLGLAPNEQFF
TRBV7-2	TRBJ2-3	.	.	TGTGCCAGCAGCAACCGACAGACCCGCACAGATACGCAGTATTTT	CASSNRQTRTDTQYF
TRBV6-1	TRBJ1-6	.	.	TGTGCCAGCAGTGAAATCCGGGGTAAGGATTCACCCCTCCACTTT	CASSEIRGKDSPLHF
TRBV6-1	TRBJ2-7	TRBD1	.	TGTGCCAGCAGCGTATCAGGGGGCACGTCCTACGAGCAGTACTTC	CASSVSGGTSYEQYF